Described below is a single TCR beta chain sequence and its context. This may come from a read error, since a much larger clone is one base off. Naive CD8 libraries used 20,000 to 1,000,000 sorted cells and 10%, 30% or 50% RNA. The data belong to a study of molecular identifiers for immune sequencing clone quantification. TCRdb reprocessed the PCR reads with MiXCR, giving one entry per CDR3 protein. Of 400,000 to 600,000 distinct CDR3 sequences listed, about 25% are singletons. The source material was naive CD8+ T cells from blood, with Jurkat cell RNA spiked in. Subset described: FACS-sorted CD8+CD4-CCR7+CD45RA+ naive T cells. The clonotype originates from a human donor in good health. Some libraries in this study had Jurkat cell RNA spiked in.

CDR3 nucleotides: TGTGCCAGCAGCTTCTTGACTAACGGACGCACAGATACGCAGTATTTT. Protein product: CASSFLTNGRTDTQYF. The chain links TRBV7-8 to TRBJ2-3; tentatively, D is TRBD2 (5 bases). Germline V CDR1 and CDR2: SGHVS, FQNEAQ. The CDR3 length is 16 residues. The ends were cut back, 3 bases at V and 1 base at J, with 14 bases in the middle.